This T cell receptor beta chain comes out of a study of T cells in Graves' hyperthyroidism and ophthalmopathy. Study-level findings and limits: Before onset, by a median of 6.5 months, the model predicted ophthalmopathy. Most clonotypes expanded in the thyroid (above 0.001) were also present in blood.

This clonotype was recorded at least ten times. Its cognate antigen is unknown. Amplification targeted TCR beta CDR3 regions from RNA transcripts. TCR CDR3 regions were first amplified by RT-PCR with HTBI primers. TCRdb ran MiXCR on the multiplex PCR reads and lists one entry per CDR3 protein. Of 370,000 or so distinct CDR3 sequences in the sample, approximately 15% are singletons; the top ten hold under 25%. Germline V CDR1 and CDR2: SGHRS, YFSETQ. Between the trimmed V and J ends, which lost 3 bases and 4 bases, there was a span of 13 bases. The CDR3 is 14 amino acids. V gene TRBV5-1 combines with J gene TRBJ2-5; a possible D gene is TRBD1 (5 bases). This TCR was recovered from a man aged 25 to 45 with Graves' hyperthyroidism that later progressed to Graves' ophthalmopathy. The sample consisted of blood. Here the CDR3 DNA reads TGCGCCAGCAGCTCGGGCAGGGATCGAGAGACCCAGTACTTC. It translates to CASSSGRDRETQYF.